This T cell receptor beta chain appears in the sequencing data of a study of graft-versus-host responses after intestinal transplantation. Study-wide context: Every transplant recipient was induced with anti-thymocyte globulin, then maintained on tacrolimus and steroids for two to four years. Whole-study results and caveats: Early after transplant, HvG clones declined as circulating GvH clones peaked. Patients who carried graft-donor T cell macrochimerism also had high graft-versus-host to host-versus-graft clonal ratios in their allografts. There were GvH clones found in recipient marrow, and some of them appeared first in ileum or blood.

The V and J ends lost 3 bases and 4 bases respectively, with 19 bases between them. The CDR3 spans 17 residues. Germline V CDR1 and CDR2: MGHRA, YSYEKL. Clones were sequenced by immunoSEQ multiplex PCR, and TCRdb holds only the in-frame ones, with some missing. This table has about 97,000 clones, about 93% appearing once. Details on this clone: Its specificity is not known.

The chain joins TRBV4-1 to TRBJ1-3; D ambiguous. The receptor was isolated from a human patient who received an intestinal transplant, so some T cells may come from the graft donor. The material sequenced was PBMCs, taken around 450 days after intestinal transplant. DNA for the CDR3: TGCGCCAGCAGCCAGTTCGGGTCCGGTGTGGGGGGAAACACCATATATTTT. This encodes CASSQFGSGVGGNTIYF.